This TCR beta chain was recorded in a study of CD8 T cells in Susac syndrome. Peripheral blood CD8+ and CD4+ T cells were profiled by TCR beta sequencing. TEMRA cells were FACS-enriched, with CD8+ and CD4+ T cells isolated negatively. Germline loops: CDR1 MNHEY, CDR2 SMNVEV (reference sequence). Deletions cut 3 bases from V and 3 bases from J, with 17 bases between. This CDR3 is built from 16 residues. About 0.5 to 1 ug RNA was reverse transcribed with random hexamers. MiXCR was run by TCRdb on the immunoSEQ multiplex PCR reads, yielding one entry per CDR3 protein. The sample lists about 100,000 distinct CDR3 sequences, approximately 95% seen once, with less than 0.35% in the top ten. The study's findings and limits: Clonal expansion of Susac CD8+ cells peaked in TEMRA cells, and it also peaked in active patients.

Details on this clonotype: The antigen is not known.

Source material: CD8+ T cells from PBMCs. The V gene is TRBV27, the J gene TRBJ1-1, with TRBD1 as a possible D gene (5 bases). The receptor was isolated from a human donor with Susac syndrome. CDR3 coding DNA: TGTGCCAGCAGTTTCGTAGGGGATGGTCCCTACACTGAAGCTTTCTTT. It encodes CASSFVGDGPYTEAFF.